The following is a T cell receptor beta chain sequence with its context. These data are taken from a study of blood T cell repertoires in COVID-19. Repertoires were generated with immunoSEQ multiplex PCR, while TCRdb's copy carries only in-frame clones and drops some. In the table there are approximately 50,000 clones, 82% of which are singletons. V dropped 3 bases and J dropped 6; count of bases not matched to a gene: 8. Per the germline V gene, CDR1 is LNHDA and CDR2 is SQIVND (reference sequence). This CDR3 comprises 16 residues. The sequenced sample consisted of peripheral blood. This TCR was recovered from a man older than 75 with COVID-19, enrolled during active disease. The rearrangement uses TRBV19 and TRBJ1-5; 10 positions match TRBD1. The CDR3 region has the DNA TGTGCCAGTAGTATCTTGACAGGGGGCTTGCCTCAGCCCCAGCATTTT. Its translation: CASSILTGGLPQPQHF.